The clone carrying this T cell receptor (beta chain) was counted many times. The data are from a study of early T cells in non-severe SARS-CoV-2 infection. Trimming removed 2 bases from V and 2 bases from J; junction bases left unmatched: 2. Germline CDR1 SEHNR, CDR2 FQNEAQ (reference sequence). This CDR3 contains 14 residues. TCRdb reprocessed the 5' RACE reads via MiXCR and lists one record per CDR3 protein. The sample holds tens of thousands of distinct CDR3 sequences, around 20% seen once. This rearrangement joins TRBV7-9 to TRBJ2-5, with TRBD2 matching 7 bases. The clonotype comes from an adult who was a healthcare worker with PCR-confirmed SARS-CoV-2 infection or an uninfected control (not recorded which). Material: whole blood, obtained at baseline. The CDR3 region is CASSLRGLQETQYF. The CDR3 nucleotides read TGTGCCAGCAGCTTACGGGGACTACAAGAGACCCAGTACTTC.